This TCR beta chain was profiled in a study of blood T cells in healthy people across ages (dated by TCRdb to the mid-2010s). A note on the overall study: In model experiments, roughly one uniquely barcoded TCR beta cDNA molecule per two T cells was captured by template switching. Using the same blood draw, the study looked at two additional independent replicas of 1 million unique cDNA reads for two donors, one aged 18 to 30 and the other aged 80 or older. To avoid experimental bias, donors of different ages were spread randomly across the sequencing lanes. The donors were divided into four age groups: young (average 16 years), middle-aged (roughly 40), aged (about 60) and long-lived (about 90). Age-related changes in TCR beta repertoire diversity were measured in the study by deep sequencing normalized with unique cDNA molecular identifiers. Here is what the overall study found, with its caveats: Conclusive comparison of naive and antigen-experienced compartments was prevented by the profiling of bulk unsorted PBMCs. Observed TCR beta diversity per million T cells fell roughly linearly with age, and a significant reduction was already apparent by age about 43. Compared with the aged group, the long-lived group had more naive CD4+ T cells, fewer expanded clones and increased TCR diversity, a pattern suggesting age selection. There was a strong correlation between observed TCR beta diversity and the percentage of naive T cells measured by flow cytometry. Because the CMV infection status of the donors was unknown, age-related changes in expanded clonotypes may potentially have been confounded. Total diversity estimates from one million sequenced T cells were considered lower bounds and underestimates.

Library prep was done by 5' RACE. For sequencing, an Illumina HiSeq 2500 was employed. A second about 7 to 11 cycle PCR used a sample-barcoded 5' primer and a J-beta primer mix. A unique molecular identifier was introduced onto each TCR beta cDNA molecule by a template-switch 5' adaptor carrying 12 random nucleotides. At least 2.5 million CDR3-containing paired-end reads were obtained from each sample. The Mint cDNA synthesis kit, primed by a TRBC-specific oligonucleotide, was used to synthesize first-strand cDNA from all RNA. Following uracil-DNA glycosylase treatment, a first 18-cycle PCR with universal primers M1SS and BC2_uni_R was performed on all cDNA. From the authors' description of their analysis: For normalization, 1 million high-quality reads, each with a distinct molecular identifier, were randomly selected from each sample. Reads with shared molecular identifiers were discarded instead of being binned into consensus sequences. MiTCR, set to a Q25 quality threshold and the strictest error-elimination algorithm, was used for CDR3 identification, clonotype clustering and error correction. A nonparametric unseen species model with Euler transformation was used to estimate a lower bound on total TCR beta diversity. The raw public data were reprocessed by TCRdb itself: fastp quality trimming at Q25, MiXCR clonotype calling, in-frame beta chains only. CDR3 protein sequences are deduplicated, and each keeps its most common genes and DNA. Here the V and J calls rest on TCRdb's processing, not on the authors' analysis. The sample table lists a few hundred thousand distinct CDR3 sequences, 45% to 65% of them with a count of one. The ten largest make up 50% to 65% of the sample.

Trimming costs V 11 bases and J 3 bases, and their ends lie 23 bases apart. Sequences MDHEN (CDR1) and SYDVKM (CDR2) are obtained from the germline V gene. Spanning cysteine to phenylalanine, the CDR3 consists of 15 amino acids. This entry keeps only the CDR3 DNA: 45 bases, framed from base 1. On this clonotype: Its antigen remains undetermined. Base qualities are not recorded, but no much larger clone differs from it by a single base.

The roughly 39 donors, aged roughly 6 to 95 years, were systemically healthy Caucasian individuals from Russia. Each donor gave about 9.8 milliliters of peripheral blood, drawn into EDTA-treated Vacutainer tubes. Ficoll-Paque density-gradient centrifugation was used to isolate PBMCs, with at least 6.5 million per sample. Total RNA, at least 5.5 micrograms per sample, was extracted from PBMCs with Trizol reagent. For every donor, flow cytometry on a PBMC aliquot measured the percentage of naive CD45RAhigh/CD27high T cells. This receptor was identified in a man aged 55 to 70 in good health. This sequence uses TRBV28 and TRBJ2-7, with an unclear D gene assignment. Sequenced material: blood. CDR3 region: CAASAAGVPYYEQYF. The nucleotides are TGTGCCGCCTCCGCCGCTGGGGTACCTTACTACGAGCAGTACTTC.